This T cell receptor beta chain was observed in a study of breast tumors, draining lymph nodes, adjacent tissues. CDR3 length equals 14 residues. Looked up from germline, CDR1 is DFQATT and CDR2 is SNEGSKA (reference sequence). On this clonotype itself: One junction end does not reproduce the germline sequence, and a read error may be involved.

Breast cancer patients provided tissue from their axillary draining lymph nodes. TCRdb recomputed calls from the multiplex PCR reads with MiXCR, one row per CDR3 protein. In the table there are 150,000 to 200,000 distinct CDR3 sequences, 30% to 35% of which are singletons. The V call is TRBV20-1, the J call TRBJ2-2; 7 bases are shared with TRBD1. This clonotype was sampled from a female donor with breast cancer. Some clones in this sample may be carry-over from other donors' samples. The material sequenced was axillary lymph node tissue. The CDR3 protein is CSASGTDYTGEPFF. CDR3 bases: TGCAGTGCTAGCGGGACAGATTACACCGGGGAGCCGTTTTTT.